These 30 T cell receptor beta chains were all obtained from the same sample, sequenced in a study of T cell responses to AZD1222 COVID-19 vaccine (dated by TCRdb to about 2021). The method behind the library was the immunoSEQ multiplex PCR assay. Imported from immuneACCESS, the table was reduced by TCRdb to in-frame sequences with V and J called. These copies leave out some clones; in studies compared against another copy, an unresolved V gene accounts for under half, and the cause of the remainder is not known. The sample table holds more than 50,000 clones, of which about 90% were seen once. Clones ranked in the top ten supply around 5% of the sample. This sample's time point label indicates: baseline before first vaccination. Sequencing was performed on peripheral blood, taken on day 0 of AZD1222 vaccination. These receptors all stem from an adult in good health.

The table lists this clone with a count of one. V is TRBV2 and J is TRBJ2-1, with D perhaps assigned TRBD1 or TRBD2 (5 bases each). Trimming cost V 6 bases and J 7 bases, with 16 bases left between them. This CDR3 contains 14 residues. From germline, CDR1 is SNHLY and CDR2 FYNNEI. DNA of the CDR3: TGTGCCAGCAGGAGAGGGGTTGGTAAGAATGAGCAGTTCTTC. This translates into CASRRGVGKNEQFF.

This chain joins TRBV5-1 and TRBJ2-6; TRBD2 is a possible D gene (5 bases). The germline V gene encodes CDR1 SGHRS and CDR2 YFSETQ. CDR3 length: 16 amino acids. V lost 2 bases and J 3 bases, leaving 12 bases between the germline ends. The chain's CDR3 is CASSFWYSVGANVLTF. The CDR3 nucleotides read TGCGCCAGCAGCTTCTGGTATAGCGTTGGGGCCAACGTCCTGACTTTC.

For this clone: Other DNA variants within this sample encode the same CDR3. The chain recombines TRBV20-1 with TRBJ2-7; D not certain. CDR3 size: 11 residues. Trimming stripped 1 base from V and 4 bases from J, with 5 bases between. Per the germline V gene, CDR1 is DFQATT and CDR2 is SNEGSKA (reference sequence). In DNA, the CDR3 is TGCAGTGCTAGAGCGACATACGAGCAGTACTTC. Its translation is CSARATYEQYF.

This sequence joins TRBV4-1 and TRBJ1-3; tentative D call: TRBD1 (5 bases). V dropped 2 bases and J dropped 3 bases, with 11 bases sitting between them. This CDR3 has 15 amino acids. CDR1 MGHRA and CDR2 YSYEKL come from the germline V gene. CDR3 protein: CASSQLWGIGNTIYF. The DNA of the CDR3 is TGCGCCAGCAGCCAACTGTGGGGGATTGGAAACACCATATATTTT.

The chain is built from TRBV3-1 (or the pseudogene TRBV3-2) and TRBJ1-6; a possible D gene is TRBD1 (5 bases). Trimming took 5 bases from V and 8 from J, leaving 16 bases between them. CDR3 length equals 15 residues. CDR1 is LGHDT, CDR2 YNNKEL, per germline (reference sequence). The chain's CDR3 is CASSVLGRDDSPLHF. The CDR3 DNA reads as TGTGCCAGCAGCGTCTTGGGACGGGATGATTCACCCCTCCACTTT.

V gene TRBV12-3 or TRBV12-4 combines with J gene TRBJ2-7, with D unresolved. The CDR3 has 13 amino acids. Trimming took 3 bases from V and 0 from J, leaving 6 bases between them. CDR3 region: CASSFGSSYEQYF. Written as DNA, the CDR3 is TGTGCCAGCAGTTTTGGAAGCTCCTACGAGCAGTACTTC.

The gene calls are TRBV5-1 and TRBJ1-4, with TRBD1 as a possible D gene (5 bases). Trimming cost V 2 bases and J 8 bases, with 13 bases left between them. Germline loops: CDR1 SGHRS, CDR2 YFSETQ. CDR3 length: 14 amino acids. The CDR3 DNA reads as TGCGCCAGCAGCTTTATCCAGGGAGGGGAAAAACTGTTTTTT. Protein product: CASSFIQGGEKLFF.

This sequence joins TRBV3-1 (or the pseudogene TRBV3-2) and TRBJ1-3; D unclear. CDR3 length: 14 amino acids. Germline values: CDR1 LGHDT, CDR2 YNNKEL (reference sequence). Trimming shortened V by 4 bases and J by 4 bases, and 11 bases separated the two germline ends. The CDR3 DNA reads TGTGCCAGCAGCCCAGAGTCGATCGGAAACACCATATATTTT. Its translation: CASSPESIGNTIYF.

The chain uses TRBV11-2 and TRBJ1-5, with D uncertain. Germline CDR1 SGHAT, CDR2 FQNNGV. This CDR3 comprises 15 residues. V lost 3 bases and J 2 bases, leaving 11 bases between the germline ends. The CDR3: CASSLDTRGNQPQHF. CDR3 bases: TGTGCCAGCAGCTTGGATACTCGGGGCAATCAGCCCCAGCATTTT.

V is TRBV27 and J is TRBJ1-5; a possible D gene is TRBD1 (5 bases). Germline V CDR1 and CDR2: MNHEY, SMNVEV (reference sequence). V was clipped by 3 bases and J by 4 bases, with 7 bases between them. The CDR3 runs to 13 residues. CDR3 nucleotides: TGTGCCAGCAGTTTGCGACAGAATCAGCCCCAGCATTTT. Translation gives CASSLRQNQPQHF.

The CDR3 coding sequence is TGTGCCAGTAGTATAGGAGAGAGCGGGGGGCAGACCCAGTACTTC. This translates into CASSIGESGGQTQYF. The chain uses TRBV19 and TRBJ2-5; 9 positions match TRBD2. The germline CDR1 and CDR2 sequences are LNHDA and SQIVND (reference sequence). CDR3 size: 15 residues. V shed 1 base and J 6 bases; nucleotides not matched to a gene: 6.

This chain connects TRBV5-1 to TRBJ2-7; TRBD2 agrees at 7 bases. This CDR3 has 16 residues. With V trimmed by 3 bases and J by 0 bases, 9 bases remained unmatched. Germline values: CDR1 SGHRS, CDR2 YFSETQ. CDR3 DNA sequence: TGCGCCAGCAGCTGGGGAGGGTGGGGAAGCTCCTACGAGCAGTACTTC. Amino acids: CASSWGGWGSSYEQYF.

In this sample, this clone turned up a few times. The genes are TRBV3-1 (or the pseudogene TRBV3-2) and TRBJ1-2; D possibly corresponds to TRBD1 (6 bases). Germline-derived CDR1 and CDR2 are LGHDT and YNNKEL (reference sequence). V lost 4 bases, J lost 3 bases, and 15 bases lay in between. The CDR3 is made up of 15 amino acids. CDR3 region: CASSLGTTGHYGYTF. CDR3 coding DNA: TGTGCCAGCAGCCTTGGCACTACAGGGCACTATGGCTACACCTTC.

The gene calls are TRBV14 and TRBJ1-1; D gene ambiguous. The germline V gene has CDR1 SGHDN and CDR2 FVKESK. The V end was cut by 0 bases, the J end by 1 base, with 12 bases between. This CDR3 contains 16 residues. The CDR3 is CASSQELQEGNTEAFF. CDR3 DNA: TGTGCCAGCAGCCAAGAATTGCAGGAGGGGAACACTGAAGCTTTCTTT.

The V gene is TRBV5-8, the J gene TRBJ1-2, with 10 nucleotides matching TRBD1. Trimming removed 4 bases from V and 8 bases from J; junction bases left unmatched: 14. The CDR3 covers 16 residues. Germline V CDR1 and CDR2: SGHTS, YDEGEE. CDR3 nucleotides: TGTGCCAGCAGCCCTTTGGAAGGGACAGGGGAGTGGGGCTACACCTTC. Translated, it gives CASSPLEGTGEWGYTF.

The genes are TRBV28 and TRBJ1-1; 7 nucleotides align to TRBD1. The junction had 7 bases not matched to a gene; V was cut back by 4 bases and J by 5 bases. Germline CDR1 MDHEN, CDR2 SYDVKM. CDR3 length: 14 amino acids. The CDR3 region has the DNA TGTGCCAGCAGTTCCGCGACAGGGAGAACTGAAGCTTTCTTT. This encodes CASSSATGRTEAFF.

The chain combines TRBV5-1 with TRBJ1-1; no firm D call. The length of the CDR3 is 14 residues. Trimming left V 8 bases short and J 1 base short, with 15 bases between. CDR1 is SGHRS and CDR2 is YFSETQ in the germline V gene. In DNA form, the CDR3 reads TGCGCCAGTGCACTACAGAACTCGAACACTGAAGCTTTCTTT. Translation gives CASALQNSNTEAFF.

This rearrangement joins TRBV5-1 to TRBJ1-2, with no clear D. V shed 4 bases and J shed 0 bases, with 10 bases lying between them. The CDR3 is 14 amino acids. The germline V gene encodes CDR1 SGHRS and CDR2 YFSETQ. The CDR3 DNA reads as TGCGCCAGCAGCCGTGGTGGAGCTAACTATGGCTACACCTTC. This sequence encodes CASSRGGANYGYTF.

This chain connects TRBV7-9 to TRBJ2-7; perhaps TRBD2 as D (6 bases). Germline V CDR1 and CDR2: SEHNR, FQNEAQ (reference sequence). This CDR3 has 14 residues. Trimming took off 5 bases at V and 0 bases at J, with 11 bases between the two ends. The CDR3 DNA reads TGTGCCAGCAGCGCCGGGGAGGCCTCCTACGAGCAGTACTTC. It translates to CASSAGEASYEQYF.

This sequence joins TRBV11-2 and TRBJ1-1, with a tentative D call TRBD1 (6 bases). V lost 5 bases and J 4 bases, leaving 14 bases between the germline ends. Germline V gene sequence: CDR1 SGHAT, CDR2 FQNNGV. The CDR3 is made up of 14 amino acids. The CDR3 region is CASSPGRGSTEAFF. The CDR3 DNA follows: TGTGCCAGCAGCCCCGGGAGGGGGAGCACTGAAGCTTTCTTT.

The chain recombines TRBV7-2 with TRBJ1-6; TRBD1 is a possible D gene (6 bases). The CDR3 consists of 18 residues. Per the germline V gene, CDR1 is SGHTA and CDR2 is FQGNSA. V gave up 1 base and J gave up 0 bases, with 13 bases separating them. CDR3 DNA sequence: TGTGCCAGCAGCTTAGGAACAGGGCCGAGCTCCTATAATTCACCCCTCCACTTT. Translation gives CASSLGTGPSSYNSPLHF.

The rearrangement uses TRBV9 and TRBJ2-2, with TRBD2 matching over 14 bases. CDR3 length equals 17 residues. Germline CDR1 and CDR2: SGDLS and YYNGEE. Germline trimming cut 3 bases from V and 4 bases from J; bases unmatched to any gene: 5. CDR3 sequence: CASSGTSGGLITGELFF. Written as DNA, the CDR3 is TGTGCCAGCAGCGGGACTAGCGGGGGGCTTATCACCGGGGAGCTGTTTTTT.

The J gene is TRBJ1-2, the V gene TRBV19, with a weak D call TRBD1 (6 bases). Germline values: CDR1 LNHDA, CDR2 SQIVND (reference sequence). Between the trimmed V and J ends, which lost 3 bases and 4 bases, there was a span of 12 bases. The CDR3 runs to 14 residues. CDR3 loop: CASSMQGTLYGYTF. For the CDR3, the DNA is TGTGCCAGTAGTATGCAGGGGACCCTCTATGGCTACACCTTC.

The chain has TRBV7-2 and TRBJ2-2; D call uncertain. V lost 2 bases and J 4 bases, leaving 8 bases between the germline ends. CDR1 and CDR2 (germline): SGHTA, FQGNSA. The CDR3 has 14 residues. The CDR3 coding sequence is TGTGCCAGCAGCTTATTAGTCCGCACCGGGGAGCTGTTTTTT. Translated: CASSLLVRTGELFF.

The CDR3 is CASLSEMNTEAFF. The DNA of the CDR3 is TGTGCCAGCTTGAGCGAAATGAACACTGAAGCTTTCTTT. The chain combines TRBV7-2 with TRBJ1-1; D is unclear. V was cut by 8 bases and J by 0 bases, with 10 bases left in between. The germline V gene encodes CDR1 SGHTA and CDR2 FQGNSA. The CDR3 is 13 amino acids.

The CDR3 DNA follows: TGTGCCAGCAGCCTTAAGGGAGCAGGGCATCGGTATGGCTACACCTTC. Translating gives CASSLKGAGHRYGYTF. J is TRBJ1-2 and V is TRBV3-1 (or the pseudogene TRBV3-2); D possibly corresponds to TRBD1 (5 bases). The CDR3 contains 16 residues. Germline loops: CDR1 LGHDT, CDR2 YNNKEL (reference sequence). Trimming stripped 4 bases from V and 5 bases from J, with 20 bases between.

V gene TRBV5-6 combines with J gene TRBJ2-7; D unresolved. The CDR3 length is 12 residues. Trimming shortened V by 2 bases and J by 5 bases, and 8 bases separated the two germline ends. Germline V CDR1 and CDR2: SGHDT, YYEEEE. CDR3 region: CASSLGRDEQYF. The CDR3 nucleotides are TGTGCCAGCAGCTTAGGTCGGGACGAGCAGTACTTC.

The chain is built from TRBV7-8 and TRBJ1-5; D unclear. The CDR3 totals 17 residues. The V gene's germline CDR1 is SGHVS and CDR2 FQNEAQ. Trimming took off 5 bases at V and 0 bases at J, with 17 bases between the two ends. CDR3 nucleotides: TGTGCCAGCAGCCCGCCCCCAGAGATTTATAGCAATCAGCCCCAGCATTTT. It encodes CASSPPPEIYSNQPQHF.

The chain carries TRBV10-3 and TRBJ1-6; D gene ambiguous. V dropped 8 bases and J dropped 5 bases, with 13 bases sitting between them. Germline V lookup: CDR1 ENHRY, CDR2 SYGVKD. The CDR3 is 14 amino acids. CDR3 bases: TGTGCCATCGGATTGGACTTTAATAATTCACCCCTCCACTTT. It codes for CAIGLDFNNSPLHF.

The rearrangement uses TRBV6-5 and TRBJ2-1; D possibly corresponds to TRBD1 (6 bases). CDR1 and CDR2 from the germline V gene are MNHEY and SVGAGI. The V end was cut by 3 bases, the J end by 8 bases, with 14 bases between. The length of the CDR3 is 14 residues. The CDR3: CASSYRQGLDEQFF. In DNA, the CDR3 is TGTGCCAGCAGTTATCGGCAGGGGTTGGATGAGCAGTTCTTC.